Given below is one TCR beta chain in context. The antigen is unknown. This specimen comes from a study of T cell responses to AZD1222 COVID-19 vaccine. Study-wide points: Sampled repertoires all dated from after the peak T cell response. Increases in Spike-specific TCR breadth and depth were seen after two AZD1222 doses. Mostly white British, mostly female donors; authors suggested clonal diversity may be underestimated.

Repertoires were generated with immunoSEQ multiplex PCR, while TCRdb's copy carries only in-frame clones and drops some. This table holds some 130,000 clones, 92% found once. Per the germline V gene, CDR1 is SGHTA and CDR2 is FQGNSA. The CDR3 spans 14 residues. Trimming removed 0 bases at V and 4 bases at J, with 7 bases between. Here the sequenced sample was peripheral blood, taken on day 0 of AZD1222 vaccination. The origin of this receptor is an adult in good health. The rearrangement uses TRBV7-2 and TRBJ2-1, with D tentatively TRBD1 (5 bases). The CDR3 coding sequence is TGTGCCAGCAGCTTAGCGCGACAGTACAATGAGCAGTTCTTC. This encodes CASSLARQYNEQFF. Drawing the rest from reference TRBV7-2 and TRBJ2-1, the complete variable domain is GAGVSQSPSNKVTEKGKDVELRCDPISGHTALYWYRQSLGQGLEFLIYFQGNSAPDKSGLPSDRFSAERTGGSVSTLTIQRTQQEDSAVYLCASSLARQYNEQFFGPGTRLTVL.